The 27 T cell receptor beta chains in this list originate from one sample, sequenced in a study of blood T cell repertoires in COVID-19. The data were produced by immunoSEQ multiplex PCR, yet TCRdb's version contains in-frame clones alone and is incomplete. The sample lists approximately 470,000 clones, roughly 90% occurring once. The sample comprised PBMCs or T cells enriched from blood (not recorded which). The receptors were sampled from a young woman who had recovered from COVID-19.

The J gene is TRBJ2-1, the V gene TRBV29-1, with 9 bases fitting TRBD1. The germline CDR1 and CDR2 sequences are SQVTM and ANQGSEA. The CDR3 consists of 16 residues. J was trimmed by 4 bases and V by 4 bases; bases with no gene match: 11. This chain's CDR3 is CSVAGPDRGTYNEQFF. The CDR3 region has the DNA TGCAGCGTTGCCGGCCCGGACAGGGGAACGTACAATGAGCAGTTCTTC.

The rearrangement joins TRBV5-6 to TRBJ1-3; 8 bases line up with TRBD1. Germline V gene lookup returns CDR1 SGHDT and CDR2 YYEEEE. V lost 2 bases to trimming and J lost 4 bases; unmatched junction nucleotides: 8. The CDR3 is 16 residues long. The CDR3 coding sequence is TGTGCCAGCAGCTTAGGGACAGGAAAGGCCGGAAACACCATATATTTT. It codes for CASSLGTGKAGNTIYF.

The V gene is TRBV15, the J gene TRBJ1-5; 10 nucleotides line up with TRBD1. Germline CDR1 reads LNHNV; CDR2 reads YYDKDF (reference sequence). J was trimmed by 0 bases and V by 3 bases; bases with no gene match: 2. The CDR3 contains 16 residues. The CDR3: CATSSGQGDSNQPQHF. Here the CDR3 DNA reads TGTGCCACCAGCAGCGGACAGGGGGATAGCAATCAGCCCCAGCATTTT.

V gene TRBV27 combines with J gene TRBJ2-2; D perhaps matches TRBD1 (5 bases). The germline V and J ends were trimmed by 2 bases and 4 bases, with 11 bases remaining between them. Germline V lookup: CDR1 MNHEY, CDR2 SMNVEV (reference sequence). The CDR3 is 15 amino acids. DNA for the CDR3: TGTGCCAGCAGTTTACTGGACACGACCACCGGGGAGCTGTTTTTT. Amino acid sequence: CASSLLDTTTGELFF.

The chain has TRBV7-8 and TRBJ2-5; possible D gene TRBD1, 5 bases. The V gene's germline CDR1 is SGHVS and CDR2 FQNEAQ. This CDR3 contains 14 residues. Trimming took 1 base from V and 5 from J, leaving 11 bases between them. CDR3 residues: CASSLDRMMETQYF. In DNA form, the CDR3 reads TGTGCCAGCAGCTTAGACAGGATGATGGAGACCCAGTACTTC.

The chain couples TRBV6-5 to TRBJ1-2; D uncertain. Germline V gene sequence: CDR1 MNHEY, CDR2 SVGAGI. The CDR3 contains 13 residues. Trimming cost V 0 bases and J 7 bases, with 9 bases left between them. The CDR3 sequence is CASSYSTSVGYTF. CDR3 DNA: TGTGCCAGCAGTTACTCGACCAGCGTTGGCTACACCTTC.

The rearrangement links TRBV28 to TRBJ1-6; TRBD1 agrees at 10 bases. The CDR3 has 13 amino acids. Germline CDR1 reads MDHEN; CDR2 reads SYDVKM. J gave up 9 bases and V 5 bases, and 1 base lay outside the gene matches. In DNA form, the CDR3 reads TGTGCCAGCAGTGGGACAGGGGTTTCACCCCTCCACTTT. It yields the protein CASSGTGVSPLHF.

This clone was counted once. V gene TRBV18 combines with J gene TRBJ2-3, with 8 bases identical to TRBD2. This CDR3 spans 17 amino acids. The V gene end was trimmed by 2 bases and the J gene end by 6 bases; junction bases not matched to a gene: 13. CDR1 and CDR2 from the germline V gene are KGHSH and LQKENI. The DNA of the CDR3 is TGTGCCAGCTCACCAATCATGAGCCGGGGGGGGCCGGATACGCAGTATTTT. Protein product: CASSPIMSRGGPDTQYF.

The chain links TRBV5-1 to TRBJ2-1, with TRBD1 as a possible D gene (5 bases). The germline gives CDR1 SGHRS, CDR2 YFSETQ. This CDR3 spans 15 amino acids. The ends were cut back, 3 bases at V and 2 bases at J, with 12 bases in the middle. Written as DNA, the CDR3 is TGCGCCAGCAGCTCAACCAGGGTCACCTACAATGAGCAGTTCTTC. Translation gives CASSSTRVTYNEQFF.

V usage is TRBV10-3 and J usage is TRBJ1-6, with TRBD1 matching over 9 bases. The trim removed 10 bases at V and 6 bases at J, leaving 10 bases unmatched. CDR1 and CDR2 from the germline V gene are ENHRY and SYGVKD. The CDR3 has 15 residues. The CDR3, as DNA: TGTGCCAGTTCCACAGGGGGCTGGGGTAATTCACCCCTCCACTTT. It yields the protein CASSTGGWGNSPLHF.

The V gene is TRBV5-1, the J gene TRBJ2-3, with D unresolved. CDR3 length: 14 amino acids. Germline values: CDR1 SGHRS, CDR2 YFSETQ. The V end was cut by 7 bases, the J end by 2 bases, with 14 bases between. CDR3 sequence (DNA): TGCGCCAGCGGTTTTGGGCAGGACACAGATACGCAGTATTTT. Translating it yields CASGFGQDTDTQYF. Filled out from reference TRBV5-1 and TRBJ2-3, the complete variable domain reads KAGVTQTPRYLIKTRGQQVTLSCSPISGHRSVSWYQQTPGQGLQFLFEYFSETQRNKGNFPGRFSGRQFSNSRSEMNVSTLELGDSALYLCASGFGQDTDTQYFGPGTRLTVL.

The chain is built from TRBV5-4 and TRBJ2-2, with a possible D match to TRBD2 (5 bases). V was shortened by 4 bases and J by 4 bases, with 8 bases between the two germline ends. CDR1 SGHNT and CDR2 YYREEE come from the germline V gene (reference sequence). CDR3 length: 13 residues. This CDR3 is CASSPGLTGELFF. CDR3 DNA: TGTGCCAGCAGCCCAGGACTCACCGGGGAGCTGTTTTTT.

The chain employs TRBV6-8 and TRBJ1-1, with a tentative D call TRBD1 (6 bases). V lost 8 bases and J 3 bases, leaving 28 bases between the germline ends. The CDR3 covers 18 residues. CDR1 MNHGY and CDR2 SAAAGT come from the germline V gene. CDR3 bases: TGTGCCAGCCCGGGGGGGGATTTTGACAGGCGGTCTTACACTGAAGCTTTCTTT. Its translation: CASPGGDFDRRSYTEAFF.

CDR3 region: CASSPWAGDGGEKLFF. The CDR3 region has the DNA TGTGCCAGCAGCCCCTGGGCAGGGGACGGAGGTGAAAAACTGTTTTTT. The chain employs TRBV5-5 and TRBJ1-4; D may be TRBD1 (6 bases). Trimming removed 4 bases from V and 7 bases from J, with 20 bases in between. Germline CDR1 SGHKS, CDR2 YYEKEE (reference sequence). The CDR3 runs 16 residues.

The chain has TRBV6-5 and TRBJ2-7, with 7 positions matching TRBD1. The germline CDR1 and CDR2 sequences are MNHEY and SVGAGI. The CDR3 length is 15 residues. V was pared by 0 bases and J by 2 bases, with 4 bases of the junction left unmatched. The DNA for the CDR3 is TGTGCCAGCAGTTACTCGACGGGGACAGCCTACGAGCAGTACTTC. Translating gives CASSYSTGTAYEQYF.

This chain joins TRBV4-1 and TRBJ2-7; D gene unclear. Trimming removed 4 bases from V and 4 bases from J, with 17 bases in between. Germline CDR1 MGHRA, CDR2 YSYEKL. The CDR3 length is 15 residues. The CDR3 spells CASSRFIGHEYEQYF. CDR3 nucleotides: TGCGCCAGCAGCCGCTTTATCGGTCACGAATACGAGCAGTACTTC.

The rearrangement uses TRBV12-3 or TRBV12-4 and TRBJ2-1, with D possibly TRBD1 on 5 matching bases. V lost 7 bases and J lost 5, with 9 bases in between. CDR3 length: 12 residues. The CDR3 nucleotides read TGTGCCAGCACCGAGGACAACAATGAGCAGTTCTTC. Its translation is CASTEDNNEQFF.

The J gene is TRBJ1-2, the V gene TRBV20-1, with a tentative D call TRBD1 (5 bases). The CDR3 runs 11 residues. The V gene lost 8 bases and the J gene lost 8 bases, with 15 bases spanning the gap. Germline V gene sequence: CDR1 DFQATT, CDR2 SNEGSKA (reference sequence). The CDR3 nucleotides are TGCAGTACCGGGGGTACCGGGGGCTACACCTTC. Residues: CSTGGTGGYTF.

V and J are TRBV5-4 and TRBJ1-6; the D is unclear. CDR3 size: 14 residues. Germline V CDR1 and CDR2: SGHNT, YYREEE (reference sequence). V was shortened by 2 bases and J by 7 bases, with 10 bases between the two germline ends. The CDR3 spells CASSLRGENSPLHF. Written as DNA, the CDR3 is TGTGCCAGCAGCTTAAGAGGTGAGAATTCACCCCTCCACTTT.

The rearrangement links TRBV24-1 to TRBJ2-3, with D possibly matching TRBD1 (5 bases). There are 14 residues in the CDR3. The ends were cut back, 3 bases at V and 2 bases at J, with 8 bases in the middle. Germline V gene sequence: CDR1 KGHDR, CDR2 SFDVKD. The CDR3 loop is CATSDPTVTDTQYF. The CDR3 nucleotides read TGTGCCACCAGTGATCCGACAGTCACAGATACGCAGTATTTT.

This chain uses TRBV25-1 with TRBJ2-2; 8 nucleotides match TRBD2. Trimming at V came to 4 bases and at J to 0 bases, leaving 10 bases not matched to a gene. This CDR3 region has 18 residues. CDR1 MGHDK and CDR2 SYGVNS come from the germline V gene. Written as DNA, the CDR3 is TGTGCCAGCAGTGCCCTCGGGAGGGACACACCGAACACCGGGGAGCTGTTTTTT. Protein sequence: CASSALGRDTPNTGELFF.

Of note for this clone: Other nucleotide sequences from this sample produce the same CDR3. The chain uses TRBV28 and TRBJ2-3; D perhaps matches TRBD2 (6 bases). The CDR3 is made up of 14 amino acids. V lost 2 bases and J lost 1, with 7 bases in between. Germline V gene data show CDR1 as MDHEN and CDR2 as SYDVKM. CDR3: CASSLGGGTDTQYF. Here the CDR3 DNA reads TGTGCCAGCAGTTTAGGAGGGGGCACAGATACGCAGTATTTT.

The chain couples TRBV6-2 or TRBV6-3 to TRBJ2-3; D not resolved. Trimming pared 5 bases from V and 2 bases from J, leaving 14 bases between. The CDR3 is made up of 15 amino acids. Germline CDR1 is MNHEY and CDR2 is SVGEGT. CDR3 nucleotide sequence: TGTGCCAGCAGTCCGTCGGGTCGCCCCACAGATACGCAGTATTTT. Protein: CASSPSGRPTDTQYF.

This clone was seen a single time. The CDR3 DNA reads as TGTGCCGCTATGGACATTAATTCACCCCTCCACTTT. This codes for CAAMDINSPLHF. V usage is TRBV6-6 and J usage is TRBJ1-6; perhaps TRBD1 as D (5 bases). Germline CDR1 reads MNHNY; CDR2 reads SVGAGI (reference sequence). The ends were cut back, 11 bases at V and 6 bases at J, with 11 bases in the middle. The CDR3 is 12 amino acids.

The gene calls are TRBV4-1 and TRBJ1-1; D gene unclear. Germline CDR1 reads MGHRA; CDR2 reads YSYEKL. The CDR3 runs 15 residues. V gave up 1 base and J gave up 0 bases, with 9 bases separating them. The CDR3 loop reads CASSQGNSLNTEAFF. CDR3 in DNA: TGCGCCAGCAGCCAAGGAAACAGCTTGAACACTGAAGCTTTCTTT.

The genes are TRBV24-1 and TRBJ2-7, with 9 positions matching TRBD2. CDR1 is KGHDR, CDR2 SFDVKD, per germline. J gave up 5 bases and V 4 bases, and 8 bases lay outside the gene matches. This CDR3 is 15 amino acids long. The chain's CDR3 is CATSEGTSSLHEQYF. The CDR3 DNA reads TGTGCCACCAGTGAGGGGACTAGCTCTTTACACGAGCAGTACTTC.

The chain uses TRBV11-2 and TRBJ2-3; D gene unclear. This CDR3 region has 14 residues. Per germline, CDR1 SGHAT and CDR2 FQNNGV. V lost 1 base and J lost 2, with 7 bases in between. The CDR3 DNA follows: TGTGCCAGCAGCTTAGGCCTATCCACAGATACGCAGTATTTT. Amino acid sequence: CASSLGLSTDTQYF.